The sequence of this T cell receptor beta chain was determined in a study of graft-versus-host responses after intestinal transplantation. For this clone: The antigen is unknown.

Deletions cut 6 bases from V and 7 bases from J, with 13 bases between. The germline V gene has CDR1 SEHNR and CDR2 FQNEAQ (reference sequence). The CDR3 spans 12 residues. Data came from immunoSEQ multiplex PCR; TCRdb stores just in-frame clones and leaves some out. The sample contains under 75,000 clones, nearly 90% of which appear only once. This sample comprised unstimulated CD8+ T cells sorted from spleen or lymph node cells, obtained before transplant. This TCR was recovered from a human donor who was the organ donor for an intestinal transplant. V and J are TRBV7-9 and TRBJ2-7; possibly TRBD1 for D (6 bases). The CDR3 loop reads CASRSGVGEQYV. The CDR3 DNA follows: TGTGCCAGCAGGTCAGGGGTGGGGGAGCAGTACGTC.